These 31 T cell receptor beta chains were all obtained from the same sample, sequenced in a study of cytomegalovirus exposure and HLA in healthy donors. TCRdb keeps only in-frame clones here, not all; method: immunoSEQ multiplex PCR. The profile covers over 150,000 clones, with 80% to 85% appearing a single time and approximately 3% taken by the ten largest. The sample consisted of PBMCs. The receptors were gathered from a woman between 18 and 29 years old in good health and CMV-seropositive.

This clone was seen a few times. V gene TRBV6-6 combines with J gene TRBJ1-4; possibly TRBD1 for D (5 bases). From germline, CDR1 is MNHNY and CDR2 SVGAGI (reference sequence). The CDR3 extends over 15 amino acids. The V gene lost 6 bases and the J gene lost 4 bases, with 15 bases spanning the gap. CDR3 DNA sequence: TGTGCCAGCAGCCGGGGGGTCGGTAGTAATGAAAAACTGTTTTTT. This translates into CASSRGVGSNEKLFF.

The rearrangement uses TRBV6-5 and TRBJ2-7; 8 bases map to TRBD2. The CDR3 spans 12 residues. Germline trimming cut 4 bases from V and 7 bases from J; bases unmatched to any gene: 3. Germline loops: CDR1 MNHEY, CDR2 SVGAGI. The CDR3 coding sequence is TGTGCCAGCAGTTTTTCGGGGGGGGAGCAGTACTTC. Its translation is CASSFSGGEQYF.

The rearrangement uses TRBV6-5 and TRBJ2-7; TRBD1 matches at 7 bases. CDR1 MNHEY and CDR2 SVGAGI come from the germline V gene. V was pared by 4 bases and J by 2 bases, with 8 bases of the junction left unmatched. This CDR3 is 15 amino acids long. The CDR3 nucleotides read TGTGCCAGCAGTTCCTCTACAGGGGTGGCCTACGAGCAGTACTTC. Its translation: CASSSSTGVAYEQYF.

The rearrangement uses TRBV4-3 and TRBJ2-1; D is perhaps TRBD2 (7 bases). The V end lost 0 bases, the J end lost 8 bases, and 20 bases lay between the germline ends. The CDR3 length is 17 residues. CDR1 is LGHNA and CDR2 is YSLEER in the germline V gene. The CDR3 spells CASSQDGRGGPGDEQFF. The CDR3 DNA sequence: TGCGCCAGCAGCCAAGATGGTCGCGGGGGCCCCGGGGATGAGCAGTTCTTC.

Comment on this clone: Distinct nucleotide sequences in the sample also encode this CDR3. V is TRBV2 and J is TRBJ1-1; D call uncertain. Germline assignment: CDR1 SNHLY and CDR2 FYNNEI. V lost 6 bases to trimming and J lost 5 bases, with 7 bases between them. This CDR3 contains 11 residues. As DNA, the CDR3 is TGTGCCAGCAGGGGAGGGACTGAAGCTTTCTTT. Its translation: CASRGGTEAFF.

The V call is TRBV6-6, the J call TRBJ2-5, with 8 bases matching TRBD1. Losses at the gene ends were 5 bases for V and 2 bases for J; bases not matched to a gene: 7. CDR3 size: 15 residues. Germline V CDR1 and CDR2: MNHNY, SVGAGI (reference sequence). In DNA, the CDR3 is TGTGCCAGCAGTGGAGACAGGGGAGGACAAGAGACCCAGTACTTC. Protein product: CASSGDRGGQETQYF.

This sequence joins TRBV19 and TRBJ2-3; D is ambiguous. The CDR3 extends over 13 amino acids. The V gene's germline CDR1 is LNHDA and CDR2 SQIVND (reference sequence). V shed 3 bases and J shed 4 bases, with 8 bases lying between them. The DNA for the CDR3 is TGTGCCAGTAGTATCACCCGCGCAGATACGCAGTATTTT. Translated, it gives CASSITRADTQYF.

With respect to this clone: Other DNA sequences from this sample encode an identical CDR3 as well. CDR3 bases: TGTGCCAGCAGCTCCAGCGGGGGAGCCTACGAGCAGTACTTC. It codes for CASSSSGGAYEQYF. The gene calls are TRBV9 and TRBJ2-7; TRBD2 agrees at 8 bases. With 4 bases clipped from V and 2 bases from J, the junction kept 5 bases outside the gene matches. This CDR3 is built from 14 residues. Germline assignment: CDR1 SGDLS and CDR2 YYNGEE.

This clone appeared a single time. The chain employs TRBV9 and TRBJ1-5; possible D gene TRBD1, 6 bases. V was clipped by 4 bases and J by 5 bases, with 19 bases between them. Germline CDR1 SGDLS, CDR2 YYNGEE. The CDR3 covers 16 residues. CDR3 in DNA: TGTGCCAGCAGCCTATCGGTTGGGGGCACAGATCAGCCCCAGCATTTT. This encodes CASSLSVGGTDQPQHF. The full variable domain, with the rest looked up from reference TRBV9 and TRBJ1-5, is DSGVTQTPKHLITATGQRVTLRCSPRSGDLSVYWYQQSLDQGLQFLIQYYNGEERAKGNILERFSAQQFPDLHSELNLSSLELGDSALYFCASSLSVGGTDQPQHFGDGTRLSIL.

The J gene is TRBJ1-4, the V gene TRBV2; D is uncertain. V gave up 9 bases and J gave up 6 bases, with 5 bases separating them. This CDR3 spans 10 amino acids. The germline V gene has CDR1 SNHLY and CDR2 FYNNEI. The CDR3 sequence is CASQYEKLFF. As DNA, the CDR3 is TGTGCCAGTCAGTATGAAAAACTGTTTTTT.

V gene TRBV18 combines with J gene TRBJ2-5; D gene unclear. The CDR3 spans 12 residues. CDR1 is KGHSH and CDR2 is LQKENI in the germline V gene. V was trimmed by 3 bases and J by 5 bases, leaving 7 bases between them. CDR3 coding DNA: TGTGCCAGCTCACCCTCCCGGGAGACCCAGTACTTC. It encodes CASSPSRETQYF.

The chain employs TRBV10-3 and TRBJ2-3; TRBD2 matches 10 bases. Germline V CDR1 and CDR2: ENHRY, SYGVKD. The J segment lost 0 bases and the V segment lost 6 bases, leaving 3 bases of the junction unmatched. The CDR3 runs 15 residues. The CDR3 sequence: CAIRGTSASTDTQYF. The CDR3 DNA is TGTGCCATCAGGGGGACTAGCGCGAGCACAGATACGCAGTATTTT.

The chain is built from TRBV25-1 and TRBJ2-3; 8 bases align to TRBD2. Germline V gene lookup returns CDR1 MGHDK and CDR2 SYGVNS. This CDR3 contains 15 residues. J was trimmed by 2 bases and V by 5 bases; bases with no gene match: 6. This chain's CDR3 is CASSRAGASTDTQYF. CDR3 sequence (DNA): TGTGCCAGCAGTAGAGCGGGGGCCTCCACAGATACGCAGTATTTT. Full variable domain (rest looked up from reference TRBV25-1 and TRBJ2-3): EADIYQTPRYLVIGTGKKITLECSQTMGHDKMYWYQQDPGMELHLIHYSYGVNSTEKGDLSSESTVSRIRTEHFPLTLESARPSHTSQYLCASSRAGASTDTQYFGPGTRLTVL.

The rearrangement joins TRBV29-1 to TRBJ2-1; 8 bases map to TRBD1. The V gene's germline CDR1 is SQVTM and CDR2 ANQGSEA. CDR3 length: 14 residues. V shed 6 bases and J 4 bases; nucleotides not matched to a gene: 8. The CDR3 loop is CSVRVGQEYNEQFF. The CDR3 coding sequence is TGCAGCGTCCGGGTGGGACAGGAGTACAATGAGCAGTTCTTC.

The rearrangement joins TRBV6-6 to TRBJ1-2, with a tentative D call TRBD1 (5 bases). This CDR3 is built from 16 residues. V was cut by 7 bases and J by 1 base, with 19 bases left in between. Germline-derived CDR1 and CDR2 are MNHNY and SVGAGI (reference sequence). The CDR3 DNA is TGTGCCAGCACCTTCGGGGGACTGATAATTAACTATGGCTACACCTTC. This encodes CASTFGGLIINYGYTF.

V and J are TRBV7-9 and TRBJ2-3; D may be TRBD2 (5 bases). The CDR3 has 12 amino acids. V was trimmed by 5 bases and J by 6 bases, leaving 9 bases between them. Germline V gene sequence: CDR1 SEHNR, CDR2 FQNEAQ (reference sequence). CDR3 coding DNA: TGTGCCAGCAGCCCGGGGTTCGATACGCAGTATTTT. Translated, it gives CASSPGFDTQYF.

This chain joins TRBV6-1 and TRBJ1-1, with a possible D match to TRBD1 (5 bases). The CDR3 consists of 13 residues. Trimming removed 4 bases from V and 2 bases from J, with 8 bases in between. The germline gives CDR1 MNHNS, CDR2 SASEGT. Here the CDR3 reads CASSVQGNTEAFF. CDR3 bases: TGTGCCAGCAGTGTTCAGGGAAACACTGAAGCTTTCTTT.

Here the CDR3 reads CSVRQPDSYEQYF. CDR3 nucleotide sequence: TGCAGCGTTCGACAGCCTGACTCCTACGAGCAGTACTTC. The chain uses TRBV29-1 and TRBJ2-7, with a possible D match to TRBD1 (5 bases). Germline loops: CDR1 SQVTM, CDR2 ANQGSEA. Trimming cost V 5 bases and J 0 bases, with 11 bases left between them. This CDR3 has 13 amino acids.

The rearrangement uses TRBV15 and TRBJ2-3; possibly TRBD1 for D (5 bases). Looked up from germline, CDR1 is LNHNV and CDR2 is YYDKDF (reference sequence). Deletions cut 6 bases from V and 4 bases from J, with 20 bases between. The CDR3 length is 16 residues. CDR3 DNA: TGTGCCACCAGGACAGAGTTAGGGGTGGCCCCAGATACGCAGTATTTT. Protein product: CATRTELGVAPDTQYF.

J is TRBJ2-1 and V is TRBV7-3; a weak D match, TRBD2 (6 bases). The ends were cut back, 2 bases at V and 3 bases at J, with 8 bases in the middle. Germline V lookup: CDR1 SGHTA, CDR2 FQGTGA. The CDR3 contains 14 residues. The CDR3, as DNA: TGTGCCAGCAGCTTAGGCGGGATCTACAATGAGCAGTTCTTC. It translates to CASSLGGIYNEQFF.

The rearrangement links TRBV11-1 to TRBJ2-1; 15 bases fit TRBD2. V lost 5 bases and J lost 12; bases outside the gene matches: 8. This CDR3 has 15 amino acids. Germline V gives CDR1 SGHAT, CDR2 FQDESV (reference sequence). CDR3 nucleotide sequence: TGTGCCAGCAGCCCGGGACTAGCGGGGGGCAGGGGGCAGTTCTTC. This gives the protein CASSPGLAGGRGQFF.

The chain uses TRBV19 and TRBJ2-1, with D hard to call. CDR1 is LNHDA, CDR2 SQIVND, per germline (reference sequence). The CDR3 is 11 residues long. As DNA, the CDR3 is TGTGCAACCTCTAGGATTTCTGAGCAGTTCTTC. Its protein product is CATSRISEQFF.

V is TRBV6-1 and J is TRBJ2-5; TRBD1 agrees at 7 bases. CDR3 length equals 15 residues. Per the germline V gene, CDR1 is MNHNS and CDR2 is SASEGT. V dropped 6 bases and J dropped 4; count of bases not matched to a gene: 11. The chain's CDR3 is CASRDRDRIGETQYF. The CDR3 bases are TGTGCCAGCAGAGACCGGGACAGAATAGGAGAGACCCAGTACTTC.

The rearrangement uses TRBV7-9 and TRBJ1-2; 7 positions agree with TRBD1. V lost 5 bases to trimming and J lost 5 bases; unmatched junction nucleotides: 17. The CDR3 loop spans 17 amino acids. Per the germline V gene, CDR1 is SEHNR and CDR2 is FQNEAQ (reference sequence). The CDR3 DNA reads TGTGCCAGCAGCGCGCCCCGGGAGGGGGACAGAAGATATGGCTACACCTTC. Protein: CASSAPREGDRRYGYTF.

The chain uses TRBV7-8 and TRBJ2-1, with a weak D call TRBD1 (6 bases). The CDR3 length is 16 residues. Germline assignment: CDR1 SGHVS and CDR2 FQNEAQ. V lost 5 bases and J 5 bases, leaving 19 bases between the germline ends. The DNA for the CDR3 is TGTGCCAGCAGCGCCATCCGGGACATGATAAACAATGAGCAGTTCTTC. Translated, it gives CASSAIRDMINNEQFF.

This rearrangement joins TRBV6-5 to TRBJ2-7, with a possible D match to TRBD1 (5 bases). This CDR3 is 15 amino acids long. Germline loops: CDR1 MNHEY, CDR2 SVGAGI. The germline V and J ends were trimmed by 0 bases and 2 bases, with 11 bases remaining between them. CDR3 DNA sequence: TGTGCCAGCAGTTACTCTCAGGGTTCCCCCTACGAGCAGTACTTC. Translation gives CASSYSQGSPYEQYF.

This clone was recorded only once. V usage is TRBV10-3 and J usage is TRBJ2-7; the D is unclear. Trimming left V 0 bases short and J 0 bases short, with 18 bases between. CDR1 and CDR2 from the germline V gene are ENHRY and SYGVKD. This CDR3 spans 18 amino acids. CDR3 coding DNA: TGTGCCATCAGTGAGTCCCTCGGGTTGGCAAAACGCTCCTACGAGCAGTACTTC. Translation gives CAISESLGLAKRSYEQYF.

The chain is built from TRBV6-6 and TRBJ2-1; 7 positions match TRBD1. The CDR3 contains 14 residues. Looked up from germline, CDR1 is MNHNY and CDR2 is SVGAGI (reference sequence). With 6 bases clipped from V and 3 bases from J, the junction kept 5 bases outside the gene matches. The CDR3: CASSIRQGYNEQFF. The DNA of the CDR3 is TGTGCCAGCAGCATAAGACAGGGCTACAATGAGCAGTTCTTC.

A note on this clone: Within the sample, other DNA sequences also encode this same CDR3. This sequence joins TRBV6-5 and TRBJ2-5; D is undetermined. The CDR3 sequence is 12 residues long. CDR1 MNHEY and CDR2 SVGAGI come from the germline V gene. Trimming stripped 2 bases from V and 4 bases from J, with 5 bases between. For the CDR3, the DNA is TGTGCCAGCAGTTACACTGGAGAGACCCAGTACTTC. It codes for CASSYTGETQYF.

The gene calls are TRBV10-3 and TRBJ1-1, with 8 bases that match TRBD1. The trim removed 6 bases at V and 4 bases at J, leaving 10 bases unmatched. There are 15 residues in the CDR3. Germline V CDR1 and CDR2: ENHRY, SYGVKD. The CDR3: CAIRGQANLGTEAFF. The DNA for the CDR3 is TGTGCCATCAGGGGACAGGCCAATTTAGGCACTGAAGCTTTCTTT.

This sequence joins TRBV7-2 and TRBJ2-5; D perhaps matches TRBD1 (6 bases). The V end lost 5 bases, the J end lost 5 bases, and 18 bases lay between the germline ends. There are 15 residues in the CDR3. Per germline, CDR1 SGHTA and CDR2 FQGNSA. CDR3 sequence reads: CASSVFTGIGETQYF. DNA of the CDR3: TGTGCCAGCAGCGTTTTTACAGGGATTGGGGAGACCCAGTACTTC.